The entry below describes one T cell receptor (beta chain). The table came from immunoSEQ multiplex PCR; TCRdb's copy has only in-frame clones and leaves some out. The table shows about 53,000 clones, with about 77% occurring only once. The data derive from a study of blood T cell repertoires in COVID-19. Study background: Italy, Spain and the United States were the sources of the convalescent and acute COVID-19 samples. Nucleic acid was either cDNA or gDNA, and it came from T cells, B-cell-depleted T cells, or PBMCs.

Germline CDR1 is MNHEY and CDR2 is SVGEGT. CDR3 size: 16 residues. The V gene lost 0 bases and the J gene lost 0 bases, with 9 bases spanning the gap. The sequenced sample was peripheral blood. This clonotype was sampled from a man between 70 and 80 years old with active or convalescent COVID-19. The chain is built from TRBV6-2 or TRBV6-3 and TRBJ2-1; D might be TRBD2 (6 bases). The DNA of the CDR3 is TGTGCCAGCAGTTACTCGTGGCGGGGCTCCTACAATGAGCAGTTCTTC. This translates into CASSYSWRGSYNEQFF.